The source of this T cell receptor (beta chain) is a study of T cells after yellow fever vaccination. The 5'RACE template-switching step produced TCR cDNA and added a universal primer site and UMIs. TCRdb reprocessed the 5' RACE reads via MiXCR and lists one record per CDR3 protein. The table includes roughly 310,000 distinct CDR3 sequences, 7.5% to 9% detected once. Germline loops: CDR1 SGHKS, CDR2 YYEKEE (reference sequence). The CDR3 is 16 residues long. V was pared by 4 bases and J by 8 bases, with 22 bases between. Study-wide points: Only a small proportion of the clonotypes turned up in both the CD4 and the CD8 compartments, likely arising from convergent recombination. A faster peak, day 5 versus 15, was reached by the weaker secondary response.

Only a few counts were recorded for this clonotype. The antigen remains undetermined. Source: PBMCs, taken on the day of the first yellow fever vaccination. The TCR sequence derives from a man younger than 30 who received the YFV17D yellow fever vaccine. The chain recombines TRBV5-5 with TRBJ2-1, with D perhaps given as TRBD1 or TRBD2 (5 bases each). In DNA, the CDR3 is TGTGCCAGCAGCCGGGCTAGCCCGGGGCGTCAAGATGAGCAGTTCTTC. This sequence encodes CASSRASPGRQDEQFF.